What follows are 31 T cell receptor beta chains derived from one specimen sequenced in a study of T cells after yellow fever vaccination. TCRdb recomputed calls from the 5' RACE reads with MiXCR, one row per CDR3 protein. This table has some 300,000 distinct CDR3 sequences, 7.5% to 9.5% appearing once. The starting material was CD4+ T cells sorted from PBMCs, obtained 5 days after the yellow fever booster vaccination. The receptors were gathered from a man aged 18 to 29 who received the YFV17D yellow fever vaccine.

The chain recombines TRBV4-2 with TRBJ2-3; the D gene is possibly TRBD2 (5 bases). The CDR3 is made up of 18 amino acids. Trimming removed 3 bases from V and 2 bases from J, with 21 bases in between. Per germline, CDR1 LGHNA and CDR2 YNFKEQ. CDR3 region: CASSHPSGASGDTDTQYF. In DNA, the CDR3 is TGTGCCAGCAGCCACCCTTCAGGAGCCAGCGGAGACACAGATACGCAGTATTTT.

This clonotype appeared a few times. The V call is TRBV20-1, the J call TRBJ1-2; D remains unclear. V dropped 0 bases and J dropped 2 bases, with 16 bases sitting between them. CDR3 size: 16 residues. Germline CDR1 is DFQATT and CDR2 is SNEGSKA (reference sequence). As DNA, the CDR3 is TGCAGTGCTAGAGACTCAGTTGGACGGATAAACTATGGCTACACCTTC. This encodes CSARDSVGRINYGYTF.

This clonotype was observed a handful of times. This chain connects TRBV7-3 to TRBJ2-1; 8 positions agree with TRBD1. The germline V gene has CDR1 SGHTA and CDR2 FQGTGA. The CDR3 length is 15 residues. Unmatched junction bases numbered 7, after V lost 4 bases and J lost 5 bases. DNA of the CDR3: TGTGCCAGCAGCTCCCGGACAGGGACCCACAATGAGCAGTTCTTC. Translating it yields CASSSRTGTHNEQFF.

The chain employs TRBV5-1 and TRBJ2-7, with a tentative D call TRBD2 (6 bases). V shed 0 bases and J shed 7 bases, with 14 bases lying between them. Germline CDR1 reads SGHRS; CDR2 reads YFSETQ. CDR3 length: 14 residues. The CDR3 sequence is CASSLGTGGGEQYF. DNA for the CDR3: TGCGCCAGCAGCTTGGGGACCGGGGGTGGGGAGCAGTACTTC.

This clonotype was counted between two and nine times. This chain joins TRBV7-8 and TRBJ2-5, with TRBD2 matching over 9 bases. The V gene's germline CDR1 is SGHVS and CDR2 FQNEAQ. With V trimmed by 5 bases and J by 4 bases, 14 bases remained unmatched. The CDR3 is made up of 17 amino acids. The CDR3 loop is CASSPPLRLAGRETQYF. DNA for the CDR3: TGTGCCAGCAGCCCGCCCCTGCGGCTAGCGGGGCGAGAGACCCAGTACTTC.

This clonotype has only a few counts. Here the CDR3 DNA reads TGTGCCAGCAGCGTAGTCTCAGGGGGTGGCGAGCAGTACTTC. It is translated as CASSVVSGGGEQYF. The genes are TRBV9 and TRBJ2-7; 7 bases are a match to TRBD1. From germline, CDR1 is SGDLS and CDR2 YYNGEE. V lost 0 bases and J lost 6; bases outside the gene matches: 6. The length of the CDR3 is 14 residues.

The sample holds many counts of this clonotype. One end of the junction is discordant with germline, which a read error may explain. The chain employs TRBV18 and TRBJ1-4; TRBD1 aligns across 7 bases. Germline CDR1 and CDR2: KGHSH and LQKENI. There are 15 residues in the CDR3. CDR3 amino acids: CASSPRTGTNEKLFF. DNA of the CDR3: TGCGCCAGCAGCCCTCGGACAGGAACTAATGAAAAACTGTTTTTT. The full variable domain, completed using reference TRBV18 and TRBJ1-4, is NAGVMQNPRHLVRRRGQEARLRCSPMKGHSHVYWYRQLPEEGLKFMVYLQKENIIDESGMPKERFSAEFPKEGPSILRIQQVVRGDSAAYFCASSPRTGTNEKLFFGSGTQLSVL.

This clonotype was seen a few times. This chain joins TRBV5-1 and TRBJ1-2; tentative D call: TRBD1 (6 bases). From germline, CDR1 is SGHRS and CDR2 YFSETQ. This CDR3 region has 13 residues. V was cut by 4 bases and J by 8 bases, with 15 bases left in between. The CDR3 sequence is CASSQTGPEGYTF. For the CDR3, the DNA is TGCGCCAGCAGCCAGACAGGCCCGGAAGGCTACACCTTC.

This chain connects TRBV5-1 to TRBJ1-6, with TRBD1 identical over 7 bases. Losses at the gene ends were 0 bases for V and 7 bases for J; bases not matched to a gene: 7. The CDR3 sequence is 16 residues long. Germline lookup yields CDR1 SGHRS and CDR2 YFSETQ. CDR3 coding DNA: TGCGCCAGCAGCTTGGGACAGGGAGGGGCCAATTCACCCCTCCACTTT. It yields the protein CASSLGQGGANSPLHF. The variable domain in full, with the rest retrieved from reference TRBV5-1 and TRBJ1-6, is KAGVTQTPRYLIKTRGQQVTLSCSPISGHRSVSWYQQTPGQGLQFLFEYFSETQRNKGNFPGRFSGRQFSNSRSEMNVSTLELGDSALYLCASSLGQGGANSPLHFGNGTRLTVT.

Ten or more counts support this clonotype. The J gene is TRBJ1-5, the V gene TRBV29-1; D is ambiguous. Trimming took 4 bases from V and 9 from J, leaving 13 bases between them. Germline V gives CDR1 SQVTM, CDR2 ANQGSEA. The length of the CDR3 is 12 residues. This chain's CDR3 is CSVAVRGGPQHF. The CDR3 nucleotides read TGCAGCGTTGCTGTCCGAGGCGGGCCCCAGCATTTT. The full variable domain, in which reference TRBV29-1 and TRBJ1-5 provide the parts outside the CDR3, is SAVISQKPSRDICQRGTSLTIQCQVDSQVTMMFWYRQQPGQSLTLIATANQGSEATYESGFVIDKFPISRPNLTFSTLTVSNMSPEDSSIYLCSVAVRGGPQHFGDGTRLSIL.

This clonotype has just a few counts. This chain uses TRBV28 with TRBJ2-1, with no clear D. The V end lost 5 bases, the J end lost 5 bases, and 13 bases lay between the germline ends. Germline-derived CDR1 and CDR2 are MDHEN and SYDVKM. This CDR3 spans 14 amino acids. The CDR3 reads CASSLPRPNNEQFF. The DNA of the CDR3 is TGTGCCAGCAGTCTGCCTCGGCCTAACAATGAGCAGTTCTTC.

This clonotype was counted ten times or more. At one of its ends the junction is not consistent with the germline gene, which may arise from a read error. J is TRBJ1-1 and V is TRBV27; D not certain. Germline CDR1 reads MNHEY; CDR2 reads SMNVEV (reference sequence). The CDR3 runs to 13 residues. The CDR3 sequence: CASSLSRNTEAFF. The CDR3, as DNA: TGTGCCAGCAGCTTATCCAGAAACACTGAAGCTTTCTTT.

This clonotype was picked up a small number of times. The chain uses TRBV5-1 and TRBJ2-3, with TRBD1 matching 7 bases. J was trimmed by 5 bases and V by 5 bases; bases with no gene match: 11. Germline V CDR1 and CDR2: SGHRS, YFSETQ. The length of the CDR3 is 15 residues. CDR3 coding DNA: TGCGCCAGCAGTCGACAGGGTTCCCCCCAAGATACGCAGTATTTT. Its protein is CASSRQGSPQDTQYF.

This clonotype was seen a handful of times. The chain links TRBV3-1 to TRBJ1-1; possible D gene TRBD1, 6 bases. Trimming stripped 4 bases from V and 0 bases from J, with 15 bases between. CDR3 size: 16 residues. The germline CDR1 and CDR2 sequences are LGHDT and YNNKEL (reference sequence). CDR3: CASSLTGTPLNTEAFF. DNA of the CDR3: TGTGCCAGCAGCCTCACAGGGACTCCCTTGAACACTGAAGCTTTCTTT.

This clonotype showed up just a few times. This chain uses TRBV5-1 with TRBJ2-3, with D possibly matching TRBD2 (6 bases). The CDR3 runs 16 residues. CDR1 and CDR2 from the germline V gene are SGHRS and YFSETQ. Trimming pared 0 bases from V and 2 bases from J, leaving 13 bases between. The CDR3 protein is CASSLAAAGLTDTQYF. The CDR3 DNA is TGCGCCAGCAGCTTGGCCGCAGCGGGCCTCACAGATACGCAGTATTTT.

V and J are TRBV20-1 and TRBJ2-5; 8 nucleotides line up with TRBD2. Germline-derived CDR1 and CDR2 are DFQATT and SNEGSKA (reference sequence). The V and J ends lost 0 bases and 2 bases, in that order; junction bases with no gene match: 2. The CDR3 loop spans 14 amino acids. The CDR3 spells CSARERGAQETQYF. The CDR3 region has the DNA TGCAGTGCTAGAGAGCGGGGGGCACAAGAGACCCAGTACTTC.

The rearrangement links TRBV7-8 to TRBJ2-5; 8 nucleotides line up with TRBD2. Per the germline V gene, CDR1 is SGHVS and CDR2 is FQNEAQ. Trimming at V came to 3 bases and at J to 5 bases, leaving 11 bases not matched to a gene. The CDR3 has 16 amino acids. The DNA of the CDR3 is TGTGCCAGCAGCTTCCTCCGGCGGGCGGGGGGTGAGACCCAGTACTTC. Protein sequence: CASSFLRRAGGETQYF.

This clonotype was recorded a few times. The V call is TRBV5-1, the J call TRBJ1-1; no firm D call. The length of the CDR3 is 13 residues. Deletions cut 1 base from V and 0 bases from J, with 4 bases between. Germline assignment: CDR1 SGHRS and CDR2 YFSETQ. CDR3 amino acids: CASSLYVNTEAFF. The CDR3 region has the DNA TGCGCCAGCAGCTTGTATGTGAACACTGAAGCTTTCTTT.

This clonotype was observed many times. The V and J genes are TRBV7-9 and TRBJ1-1, with D hard to call. Germline V gene data show CDR1 as SEHNR and CDR2 as FQNEAQ (reference sequence). Trimming cost V 1 base and J 4 bases, with 7 bases left between them. There are 13 residues in the CDR3. CDR3 coding DNA: TGTGCCAGCAGCTTAGGGGAGGGCACTGAAGCTTTCTTT. Protein product: CASSLGEGTEAFF.

The CDR3 coding sequence is TGTGCCAGCAGCTTATCACAGGGGATTTGGAGCTCCTACGAGCAGTACTTC. Residues: CASSLSQGIWSSYEQYF. The chain is built from TRBV11-1 and TRBJ2-7; 7 bases are shared with TRBD1. J lost 0 bases, V lost 2 bases, and 10 bases had no gene match. This CDR3 spans 17 amino acids. Germline V lookup: CDR1 SGHAT, CDR2 FQDESV (reference sequence).

Many counts were recorded for this clonotype. The chain carries TRBV7-9 and TRBJ1-1, with a tentative D call TRBD1 (6 bases). Germline assignment: CDR1 SEHNR and CDR2 FQNEAQ (reference sequence). This CDR3 region has 13 residues. V gave up 6 bases and J gave up 3 bases, with 11 bases separating them. Here the CDR3 DNA reads TGTGCCAGCAGTTCCAGGGGTTACACTGAAGCTTTCTTT. Translating gives CASSSRGYTEAFF. Supplemented by reference TRBV7-9 and TRBJ1-1, the full variable domain reads DTGVSQNPRHKITKRGQNVTFRCDPISEHNRLYWYRQTLGQGPEFLTYFQNEAQLEKSRLLSDRFSAERPKGSFSTLEIQRTEQGDSAMYLCASSSRGYTEAFFGQGTRLTVV.

This chain links TRBV14 with TRBJ1-4; a weak D match, TRBD1 (5 bases). The CDR3 totals 14 residues. V lost 2 bases, J lost 5 bases, and 9 bases lay in between. Germline V lookup: CDR1 SGHDN, CDR2 FVKESK. The CDR3 sequence: CASSQTRGNEKLFF. Here the CDR3 DNA reads TGTGCCAGCAGCCAAACGAGGGGAAATGAAAAACTGTTTTTT.

The chain couples TRBV10-3 to TRBJ2-7, with a possible D match to TRBD2 (6 bases). The ends were cut back, 5 bases at V and 5 bases at J, with 16 bases in the middle. There are 14 residues in the CDR3. CDR1 ENHRY and CDR2 SYGVKD come from the germline V gene. CDR3 coding DNA: TGTGCCATCAGTAAAGACGCAGCGGGCCACGAGCAGTACGTC. It codes for CAISKDAAGHEQYV.

This clonotype occurred a few times. The chain is built from TRBV18 and TRBJ2-5; perhaps D is TRBD1 or TRBD2 (5 bases each). This CDR3 comprises 12 residues. V was cut by 1 base and J by 9 bases, with 9 bases left in between. In germline, CDR1 is KGHSH, CDR2 LQKENI. This CDR3 reads CASSPRQGAQYF. The CDR3 nucleotides are TGTGCCAGCTCACCACGGCAGGGAGCCCAGTACTTC.

This clonotype was observed a handful of times. This chain joins TRBV30 and TRBJ2-3; no firm D call. The CDR3 sequence is 13 residues long. Trimming pared 0 bases from V and 7 bases from J, leaving 11 bases between. Germline V gives CDR1 GTSNPN, CDR2 SVGIG (reference sequence). CDR3 DNA: TGTGCCTGGAGTGTCGGACCGAGCAATACGCAGTATTTT. Translated: CAWSVGPSNTQYF.

This clonotype was counted between two and nine times. This sequence joins TRBV7-3 and TRBJ2-1, with D possibly being TRBD1 or TRBD2 (5 bases each). This CDR3 is built from 13 residues. Germline CDR1 and CDR2: SGHTA and FQGTGA. Trimming left V 8 bases short and J 3 bases short, with 11 bases between. DNA for the CDR3: TGTGCCAGCGGGACCTCCTACTACAATGAGCAGTTCTTC. It specifies CASGTSYYNEQFF.

This clonotype was recorded a few times. The genes are TRBV7-9 and TRBJ2-7; D possibly corresponds to TRBD2 (5 bases). Trimming took 3 bases from V and 3 from J, leaving 18 bases between them. Germline CDR1 SEHNR, CDR2 FQNEAQ (reference sequence). The CDR3 runs to 16 residues. The CDR3 nucleotides read TGTGCCAGCAGCTTCTGGGCTCGAGGACTGGACTACGAGCAGTACTTC. Amino acids: CASSFWARGLDYEQYF.

This clonotype was counted many times. The chain links TRBV5-4 to TRBJ2-2; no firm D call. V shed 4 bases and J shed 3 bases, with 13 bases lying between them. This CDR3 spans 15 amino acids. The germline V gene has CDR1 SGHNT and CDR2 YYREEE (reference sequence). CDR3 residues: CASSRRESYTGELFF. DNA of the CDR3: TGTGCCAGCAGCCGGCGAGAAAGTTACACCGGGGAGCTGTTTTTT. Drawing the rest from reference TRBV5-4 and TRBJ2-2, the complete variable domain is ETGVTQSPTHLIKTRGQQVTLRCSSQSGHNTVSWYQQALGQGPQFIFQYYREEENGRGNFPPRFSGLQFPNYSSELNVNALELDDSALYLCASSRRESYTGELFFGEGSRLTVL.

This sequence joins TRBV10-3 and TRBJ2-1; TRBD1 might be the D (6 bases). The V end was cut by 2 bases, the J end by 8 bases, with 16 bases between. There are 15 residues in the CDR3. The germline V gene has CDR1 ENHRY and CDR2 SYGVKD. CDR3: CAISERVSRGYEQFF. The DNA for the CDR3 is TGTGCCATCAGTGAGCGTGTGTCCAGGGGATATGAGCAGTTCTTC.

This clonotype was seen more than once but under ten times. The J gene is TRBJ2-7, the V gene TRBV28, with TRBD1 matching 8 bases. V lost 2 bases and J lost 7; bases outside the gene matches: 7. There are 14 residues in the CDR3. Germline V gene sequence: CDR1 MDHEN, CDR2 SYDVKM. In DNA form, the CDR3 reads TGTGCCAGCAGTTTACGTCAGGGGGCGAGGGAGCAGTACGTC. Protein product: CASSLRQGAREQYV.

This clonotype was detected ten times or more. This sequence joins TRBV4-2 and TRBJ1-2, with 9 bases that match TRBD1. Germline CDR1 is LGHNA and CDR2 is YNFKEQ. CDR3 length: 14 amino acids. The V gene end was trimmed by 4 bases and the J gene end by 11 bases; junction bases not matched to a gene: 11. The CDR3 region has the DNA TGTGCCAGCAGCCCCGAGGGACAGGGAATCGGTTACACCTTC. This translates into CASSPEGQGIGYTF.